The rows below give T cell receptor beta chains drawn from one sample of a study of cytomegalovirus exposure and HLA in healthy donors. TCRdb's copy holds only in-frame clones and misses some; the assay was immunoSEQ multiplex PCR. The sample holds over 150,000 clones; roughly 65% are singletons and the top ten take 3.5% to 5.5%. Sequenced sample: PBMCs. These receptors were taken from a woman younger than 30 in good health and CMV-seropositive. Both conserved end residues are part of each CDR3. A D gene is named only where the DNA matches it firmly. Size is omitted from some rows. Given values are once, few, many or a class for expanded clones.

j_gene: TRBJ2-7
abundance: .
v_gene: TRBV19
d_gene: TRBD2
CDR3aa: CASSKRTSGVISYEQYF
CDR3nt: TGTGCCAGTAGTAAGCGAACTAGCGGGGTGATCTCCTACGAGCAGTACTTC

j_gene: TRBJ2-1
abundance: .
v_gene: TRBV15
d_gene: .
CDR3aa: CATSMVLVAAGWGNEQFF
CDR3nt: TGTGCCACCAGCATGGTTCTCGTCGCTGCGGGGTGGGGCAATGAGCAGTTCTTC

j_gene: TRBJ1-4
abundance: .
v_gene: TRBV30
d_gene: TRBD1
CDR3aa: CAWTGGNGEKLFF
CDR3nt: TGTGCCTGGACAGGGGGCAATGGTGAAAAACTGTTTTTT

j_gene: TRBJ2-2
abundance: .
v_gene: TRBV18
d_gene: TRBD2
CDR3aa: CASSPGLEVIGELFF
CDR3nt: TGTGCCAGCTCACCCGGACTAGAAGTGATCGGGGAGCTGTTTTTT

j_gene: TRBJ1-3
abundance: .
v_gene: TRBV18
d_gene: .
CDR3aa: CASSPVQGSGNTIYF
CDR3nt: TGTGCCAGCTCACCCGTACAGGGCTCTGGAAACACCATATATTTT

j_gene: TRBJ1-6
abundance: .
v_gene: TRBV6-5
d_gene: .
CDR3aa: CASSYSGGASKSPLHF
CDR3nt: TGTGCCAGCAGTTACTCGGGGGGGGCGAGTAAATCACCCCTCCACTTT

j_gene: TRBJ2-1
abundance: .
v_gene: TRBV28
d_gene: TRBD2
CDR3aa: CASLSGTYSYNEQFF
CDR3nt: TGTGCCAGTCTAAGCGGGACTTACTCCTACAATGAGCAGTTCTTC

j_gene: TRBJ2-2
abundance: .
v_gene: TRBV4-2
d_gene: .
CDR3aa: CASSHNWADLGELFF
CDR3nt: TGTGCCAGCAGCCATAACTGGGCGGACTTAGGGGAGCTGTTTTTT

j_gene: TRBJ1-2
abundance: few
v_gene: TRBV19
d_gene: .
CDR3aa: CASSILGRRYGYTF
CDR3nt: TGTGCCAGTAGTATACTCGGTAGGAGATATGGCTACACCTTC

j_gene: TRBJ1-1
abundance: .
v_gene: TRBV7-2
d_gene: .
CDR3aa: CASSLVGVNTEAFF
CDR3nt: TGTGCCAGCAGCTTAGTCGGGGTGAACACTGAAGCTTTCTTT

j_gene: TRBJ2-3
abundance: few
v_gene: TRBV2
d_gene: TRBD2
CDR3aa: CASSETSGGFTDTQYF
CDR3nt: TGTGCCAGCAGTGAAACTAGCGGGGGGTTCACAGATACGCAGTATTTT

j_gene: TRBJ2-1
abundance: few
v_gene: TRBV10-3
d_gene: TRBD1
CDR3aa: CAISGTGEFSYNEQLF
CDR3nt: TGTGCCATCAGTGGGACAGGGGAATTTTCCTACAATGAGCAGCTCTTC

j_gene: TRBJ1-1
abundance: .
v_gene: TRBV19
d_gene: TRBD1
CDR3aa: CASRTGGTEAFF
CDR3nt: TGTGCCAGTAGGACAGGGGGCACTGAAGCTTTCTTT

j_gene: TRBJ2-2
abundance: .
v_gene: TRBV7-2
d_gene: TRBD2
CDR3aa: CASRTSGGASLSGELFF
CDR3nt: TGTGCCAGCAGGACTAGCGGGGGGGCTTCTCTGTCCGGGGAGCTGTTTTTT

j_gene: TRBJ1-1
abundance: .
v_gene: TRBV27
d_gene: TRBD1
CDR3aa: CASSRQGSNTEAFF
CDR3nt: TGTGCCAGCAGTCGACAGGGGTCGAACACTGAAGCTTTCTTT

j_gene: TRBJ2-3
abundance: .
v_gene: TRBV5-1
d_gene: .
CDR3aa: CASSLRQGGSTDTQYF
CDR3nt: TGCGCCAGCAGCTTGAGACAGGGAGGATCCACAGATACGCAGTATTTT

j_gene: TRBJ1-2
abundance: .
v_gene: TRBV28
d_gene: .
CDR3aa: CASSWTVLYGYTF
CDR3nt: TGTGCCAGCAGTTGGACAGTCCTCTATGGCTACACCTTC

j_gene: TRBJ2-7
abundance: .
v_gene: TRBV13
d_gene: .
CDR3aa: CASRLVPGEQYF
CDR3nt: TGTGCCAGCAGACTAGTACCCGGCGAGCAGTACTTC

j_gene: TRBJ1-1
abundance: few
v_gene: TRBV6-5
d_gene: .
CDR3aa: CASRPGLARTEAFF
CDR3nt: TGTGCCAGCAGACCTGGACTGGCGAGGACTGAAGCTTTCTTT

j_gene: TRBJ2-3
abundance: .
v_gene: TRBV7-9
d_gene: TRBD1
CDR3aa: CASSARQGVTQYF
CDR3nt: TGTGCCAGCAGCGCCCGACAGGGTGTCACGCAGTATTTT

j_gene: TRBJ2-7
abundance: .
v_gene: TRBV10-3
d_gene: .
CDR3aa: CATAHDTSYEQYF
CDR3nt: TGTGCCACTGCACATGATACCTCCTACGAGCAGTACTTC

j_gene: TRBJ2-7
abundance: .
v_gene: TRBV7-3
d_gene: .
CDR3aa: CASSPSAGMGREQYF
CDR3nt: TGTGCCAGCAGCCCCTCTGCGGGGATGGGGCGCGAGCAGTACTTC

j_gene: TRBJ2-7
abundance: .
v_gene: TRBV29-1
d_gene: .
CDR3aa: CSVEAEQSSYEQYF
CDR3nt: TGCAGCGTTGAGGCCGAACAGAGCTCCTACGAGCAGTACTTC

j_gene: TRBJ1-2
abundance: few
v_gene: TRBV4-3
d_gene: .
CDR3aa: CASSPERFYGYTF
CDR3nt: TGCGCCAGCAGCCCAGAGAGGTTTTATGGCTACACCTTC

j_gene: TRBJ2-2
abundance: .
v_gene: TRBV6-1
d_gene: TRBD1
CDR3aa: CASTMGQPNTGELFF
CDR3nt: TGTGCCAGCACTATGGGACAGCCCAACACCGGGGAGCTGTTTTTT

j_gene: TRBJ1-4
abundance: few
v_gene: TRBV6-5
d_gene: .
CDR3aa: CASSYSSSGGEEKLFF
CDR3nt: TGTGCCAGCAGTTACTCGAGCAGCGGGGGGGAAGAAAAACTGTTTTTT

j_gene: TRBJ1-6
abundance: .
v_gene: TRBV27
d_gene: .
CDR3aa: CASSLGGGPYNSPLHF
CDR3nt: TGTGCCAGCAGTTTAGGGGGGGGCCCTTATAATTCACCCCTCCACTTT

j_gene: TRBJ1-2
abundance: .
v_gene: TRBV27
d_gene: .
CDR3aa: CASSLWAGRGLIGGYTF
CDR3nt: TGTGCCAGCAGTTTATGGGCGGGCAGGGGCCTTATTGGGGGCTACACCTTC

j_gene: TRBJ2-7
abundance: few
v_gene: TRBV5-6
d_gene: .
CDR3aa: CASSHRQSSYEQYF
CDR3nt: TGTGCCAGCAGCCACCGACAGAGCTCCTACGAGCAGTACTTC

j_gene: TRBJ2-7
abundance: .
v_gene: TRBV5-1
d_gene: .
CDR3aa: CASSQEATVLYEQYF
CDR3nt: TGCGCCAGCAGCCAAGAAGCTACCGTGTTGTACGAGCAGTACTTC

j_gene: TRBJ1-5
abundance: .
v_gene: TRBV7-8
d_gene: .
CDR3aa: CASSRIDYSNQPQHF
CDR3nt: TGTGCCAGCAGTCGAATAGACTATAGCAATCAGCCCCAGCATTTT

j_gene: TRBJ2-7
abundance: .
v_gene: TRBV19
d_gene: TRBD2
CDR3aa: CASSMKREPSYEQYF
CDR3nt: TGTGCCAGTAGTATGAAGCGGGAGCCTTCCTACGAGCAGTACTTC

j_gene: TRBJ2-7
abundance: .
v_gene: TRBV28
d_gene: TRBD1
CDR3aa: CASSLDRGLYEQYF
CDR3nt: TGTGCCAGCAGTTTAGACAGGGGGCTCTACGAGCAGTACTTC

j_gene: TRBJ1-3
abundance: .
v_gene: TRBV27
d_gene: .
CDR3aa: CASSLSSGSGNTIYF
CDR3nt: TGTGCCAGCAGTTTATCGTCAGGGTCTGGAAACACCATATATTTT

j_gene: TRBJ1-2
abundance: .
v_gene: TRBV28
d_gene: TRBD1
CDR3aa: CASSLLGTADDGYTF
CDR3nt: TGTGCCAGCAGTTTATTAGGGACAGCGGACGATGGCTACACCTTC

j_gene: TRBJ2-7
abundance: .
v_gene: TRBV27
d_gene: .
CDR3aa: CASSFLDSSYEQYF
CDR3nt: TGTGCCAGCAGTTTTTTGGACAGCAGCTACGAGCAGTACTTC

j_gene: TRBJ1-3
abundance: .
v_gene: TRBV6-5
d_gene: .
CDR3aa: CASSLGGSGNTIYF
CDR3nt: TGTGCCAGCAGTCTAGGGGGCTCTGGAAACACCATATATTTT

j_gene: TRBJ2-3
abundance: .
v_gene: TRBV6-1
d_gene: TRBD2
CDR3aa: CASSEGTSGGAGTDTQYF
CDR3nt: TGTGCCAGCAGTGAAGGGACTAGCGGGGGGGCCGGCACAGATACGCAGTATTTT

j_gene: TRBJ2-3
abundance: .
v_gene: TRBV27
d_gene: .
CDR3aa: CASSLEPGLSTQYF
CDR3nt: TGTGCCAGCAGTTTAGAACCAGGGCTGAGTACGCAGTATTTT

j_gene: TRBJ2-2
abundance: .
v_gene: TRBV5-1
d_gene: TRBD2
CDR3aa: CASSFGLAGNTGELFF
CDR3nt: TGCGCCAGCAGCTTTGGACTAGCGGGGAACACCGGGGAGCTGTTTTTT

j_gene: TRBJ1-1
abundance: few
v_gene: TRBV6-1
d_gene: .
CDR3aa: CASSPGRERLFRAFF
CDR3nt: TGTGCCAGCAGCCCAGGGAGGGAACGGCTCTTTCGAGCTTTCTTT

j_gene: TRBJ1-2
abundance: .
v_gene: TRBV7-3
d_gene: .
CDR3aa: CASSLTSGYGYTF
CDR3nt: TGTGCCAGCAGCTTAACGTCGGGCTATGGCTACACCTTC

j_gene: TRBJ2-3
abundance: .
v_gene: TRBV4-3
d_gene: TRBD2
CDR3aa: CASSQERGGGASDTQYF
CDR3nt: TGCGCCAGCAGCCAAGAGAGGGGCGGGGGGGCATCCGATACGCAGTATTTT

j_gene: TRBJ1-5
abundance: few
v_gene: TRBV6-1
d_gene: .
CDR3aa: CASSVGGYQPQHF
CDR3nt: TGTGCCAGCAGTGTGGGGGGGTATCAGCCCCAGCATTTT

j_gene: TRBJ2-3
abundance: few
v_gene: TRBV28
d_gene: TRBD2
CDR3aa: CATPGLAGKGTDTQYF
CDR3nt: TGTGCCACCCCGGGACTAGCGGGAAAAGGCACAGATACGCAGTATTTT

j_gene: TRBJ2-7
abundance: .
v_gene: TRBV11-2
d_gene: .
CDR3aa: CASSLVEVADEQYF
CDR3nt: TGTGCCAGCAGCTTAGTAGAGGTGGCAGACGAGCAGTACTTC

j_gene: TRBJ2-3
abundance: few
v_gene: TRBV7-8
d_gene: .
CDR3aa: CASSFPVTDTQYF
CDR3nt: TGTGCCAGCAGCTTCCCAGTCACAGATACGCAGTATTTT

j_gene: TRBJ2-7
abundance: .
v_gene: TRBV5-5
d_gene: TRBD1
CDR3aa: CASSLVGGPEIYEQYF
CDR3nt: TGTGCCAGCAGCTTGGTAGGGGGCCCAGAGATTTACGAGCAGTACTTC

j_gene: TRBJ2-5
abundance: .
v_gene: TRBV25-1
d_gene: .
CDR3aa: CASSEKGGRAAQETQYF
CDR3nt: TGTGCCAGCAGTGAAAAAGGAGGAAGAGCGGCCCAAGAGACCCAGTACTTC

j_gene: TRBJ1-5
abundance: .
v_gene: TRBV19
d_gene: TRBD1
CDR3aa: CASSATGQVNQPQHF
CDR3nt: TGTGCCAGTAGTGCTACGGGACAGGTAAATCAGCCCCAGCATTTT

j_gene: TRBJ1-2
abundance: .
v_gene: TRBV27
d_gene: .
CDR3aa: CASSPPTGRGYGYTF
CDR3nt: TGTGCCAGCAGTCCCCCCACCGGGAGAGGCTATGGCTACACCTTC

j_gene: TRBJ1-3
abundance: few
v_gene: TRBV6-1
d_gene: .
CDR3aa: CASSEVSPLSYNSGNTIYF
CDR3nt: TGTGCCAGCAGTGAAGTATCTCCACTAAGCTACAACTCTGGAAACACCATATATTTT

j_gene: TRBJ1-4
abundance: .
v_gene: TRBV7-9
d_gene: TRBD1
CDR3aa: CASSLLGTGNEKLFF
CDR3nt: TGTGCCAGCAGCTTATTGGGGACAGGGAATGAAAAACTGTTTTTT

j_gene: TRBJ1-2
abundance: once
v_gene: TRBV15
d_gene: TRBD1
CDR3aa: CATSSLSRTGHGYTF
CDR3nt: TGTGCCACCAGCAGCCTAAGTAGGACAGGTCATGGCTACACCTTC

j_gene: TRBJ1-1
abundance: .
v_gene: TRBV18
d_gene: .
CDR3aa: CASSPPPQGSNTEAFF
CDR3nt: TGTGCCAGCTCACCACCCCCACAGGGATCGAACACTGAAGCTTTCTTT